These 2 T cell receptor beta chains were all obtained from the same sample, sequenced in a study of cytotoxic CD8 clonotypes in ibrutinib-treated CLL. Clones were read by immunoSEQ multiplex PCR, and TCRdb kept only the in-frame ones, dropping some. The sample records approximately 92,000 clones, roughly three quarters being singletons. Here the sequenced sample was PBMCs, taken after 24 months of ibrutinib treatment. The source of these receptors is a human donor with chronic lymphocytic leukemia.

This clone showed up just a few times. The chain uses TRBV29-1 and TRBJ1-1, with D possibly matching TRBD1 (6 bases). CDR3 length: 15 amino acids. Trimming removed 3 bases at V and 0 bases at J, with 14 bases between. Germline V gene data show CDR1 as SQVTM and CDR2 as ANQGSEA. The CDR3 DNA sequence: TGCAGCGTTGAGCCCGACAGGTTAGTGAACACTGAAGCTTTCTTT. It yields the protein CSVEPDRLVNTEAFF. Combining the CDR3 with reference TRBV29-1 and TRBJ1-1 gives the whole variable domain SAVISQKPSRDICQRGTSLTIQCQVDSQVTMMFWYRQQPGQSLTLIATANQGSEATYESGFVIDKFPISRPNLTFSTLTVSNMSPEDSSIYLCSVEPDRLVNTEAFFGQGTRLTVV.

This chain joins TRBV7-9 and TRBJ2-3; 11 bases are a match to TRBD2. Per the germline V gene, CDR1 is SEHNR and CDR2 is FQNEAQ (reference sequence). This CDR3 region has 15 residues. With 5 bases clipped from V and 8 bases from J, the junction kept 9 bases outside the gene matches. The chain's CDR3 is CASSQVAGGPTTQYF. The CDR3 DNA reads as TGTGCCAGCAGCCAAGTAGCGGGAGGGCCTACTACGCAGTATTTT.